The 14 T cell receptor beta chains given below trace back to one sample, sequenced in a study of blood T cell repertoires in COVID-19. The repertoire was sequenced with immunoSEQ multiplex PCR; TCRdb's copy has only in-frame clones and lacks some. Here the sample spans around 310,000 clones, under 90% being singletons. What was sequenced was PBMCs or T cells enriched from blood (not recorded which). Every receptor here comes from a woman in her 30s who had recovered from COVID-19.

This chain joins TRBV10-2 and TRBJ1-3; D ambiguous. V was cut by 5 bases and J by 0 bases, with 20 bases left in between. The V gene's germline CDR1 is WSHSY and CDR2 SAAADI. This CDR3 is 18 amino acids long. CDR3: CASSPELNVLISGNTIYF. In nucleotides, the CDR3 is TGCGCCAGCAGTCCTGAACTCAACGTACTAATCTCTGGAAACACCATATATTTT.

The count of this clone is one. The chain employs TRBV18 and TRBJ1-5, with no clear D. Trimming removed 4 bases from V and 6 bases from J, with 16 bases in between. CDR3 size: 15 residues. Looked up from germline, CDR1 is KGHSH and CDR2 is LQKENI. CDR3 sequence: CASSQEASFSQPQHF. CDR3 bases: TGTGCCAGCTCACAGGAGGCCAGTTTCAGTCAGCCCCAGCATTTT. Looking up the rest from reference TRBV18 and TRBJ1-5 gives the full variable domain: NAGVMQNPRHLVRRRGQEARLRCSPMKGHSHVYWYRQLPEEGLKFMVYLQKENIIDESGMPKERFSAEFPKEGPSILRIQQVVRGDSAAYFCASSQEASFSQPQHFGDGTRLSIL.

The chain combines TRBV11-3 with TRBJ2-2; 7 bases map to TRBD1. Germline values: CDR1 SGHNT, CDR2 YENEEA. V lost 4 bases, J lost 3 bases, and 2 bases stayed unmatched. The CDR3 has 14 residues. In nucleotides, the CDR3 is TGTGCCAGCAGCTCCGACAGGGACACCGGGGAGCTGTTTTTT. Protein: CASSSDRDTGELFF.

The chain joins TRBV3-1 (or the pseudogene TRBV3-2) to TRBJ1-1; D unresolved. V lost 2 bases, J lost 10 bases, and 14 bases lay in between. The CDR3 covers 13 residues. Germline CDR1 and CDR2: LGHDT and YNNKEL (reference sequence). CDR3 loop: CASSQRSQRGAFF. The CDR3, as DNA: TGTGCCAGCAGCCAACGGTCTCAAAGAGGAGCTTTCTTT.

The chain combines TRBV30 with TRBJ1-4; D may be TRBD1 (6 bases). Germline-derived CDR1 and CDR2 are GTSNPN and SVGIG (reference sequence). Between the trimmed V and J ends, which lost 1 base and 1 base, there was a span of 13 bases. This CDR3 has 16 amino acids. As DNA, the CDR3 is TGTGCCTGGAGTGCGGGGGGCCGGGTAACTAATGAAAAACTGTTTTTT. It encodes CAWSAGGRVTNEKLFF.

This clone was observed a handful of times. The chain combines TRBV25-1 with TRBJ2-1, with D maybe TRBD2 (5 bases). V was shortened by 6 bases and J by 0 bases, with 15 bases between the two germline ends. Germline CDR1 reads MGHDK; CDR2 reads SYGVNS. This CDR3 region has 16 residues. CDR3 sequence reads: CASSDGIDSSYNEQFF. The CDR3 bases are TGTGCCAGCAGCGACGGGATCGATAGCTCCTACAATGAGCAGTTCTTC.

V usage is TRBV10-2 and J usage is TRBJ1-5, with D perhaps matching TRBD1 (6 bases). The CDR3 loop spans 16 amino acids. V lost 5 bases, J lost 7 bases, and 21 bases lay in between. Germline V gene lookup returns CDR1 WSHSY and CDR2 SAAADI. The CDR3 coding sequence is TGCGCCAGCAGTCTGAGGGGGTTGGACACGAGGCAGCCCCAGCATTTT. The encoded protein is CASSLRGLDTRQPQHF.

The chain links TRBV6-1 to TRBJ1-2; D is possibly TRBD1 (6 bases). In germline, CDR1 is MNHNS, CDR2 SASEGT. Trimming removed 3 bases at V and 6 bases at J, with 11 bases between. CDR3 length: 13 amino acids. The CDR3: CASSESGGNGYTF. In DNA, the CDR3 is TGTGCCAGCAGTGAGTCTGGGGGCAATGGCTACACCTTC.

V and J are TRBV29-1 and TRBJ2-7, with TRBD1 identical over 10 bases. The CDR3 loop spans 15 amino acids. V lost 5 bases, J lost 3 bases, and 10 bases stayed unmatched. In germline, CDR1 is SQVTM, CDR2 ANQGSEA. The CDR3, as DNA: TGCAGCGTTATCCAGACGGACAGGGGGTACTACGAGCAGTACTTC. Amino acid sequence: CSVIQTDRGYYEQYF.

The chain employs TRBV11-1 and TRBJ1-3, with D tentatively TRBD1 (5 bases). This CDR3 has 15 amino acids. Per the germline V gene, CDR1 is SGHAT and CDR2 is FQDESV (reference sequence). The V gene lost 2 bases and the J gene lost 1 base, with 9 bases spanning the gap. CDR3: CASSLRTLSGNTIYF. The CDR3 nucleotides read TGTGCCAGCAGCTTACGGACATTGTCTGGAAACACCATATATTTT.

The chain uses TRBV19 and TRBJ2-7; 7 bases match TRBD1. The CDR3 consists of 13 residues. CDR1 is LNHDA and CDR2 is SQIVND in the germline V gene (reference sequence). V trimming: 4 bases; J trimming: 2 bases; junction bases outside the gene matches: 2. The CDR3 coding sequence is TGTGCCAGTAGTACCCAGGGGGCCTACGAGCAGTACTTC. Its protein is CASSTQGAYEQYF.

CDR3 region: CASSHLGGSYNEQFF. In DNA, the CDR3 is TGTGCCAGTAGCCACCTGGGGGGATCCTACAATGAGCAGTTCTTC. The chain carries TRBV19 and TRBJ2-1; D is perhaps TRBD2 (6 bases). In germline, CDR1 is LNHDA, CDR2 SQIVND (reference sequence). There are 15 residues in the CDR3. V dropped 6 bases and J dropped 1 base, with 13 bases sitting between them.

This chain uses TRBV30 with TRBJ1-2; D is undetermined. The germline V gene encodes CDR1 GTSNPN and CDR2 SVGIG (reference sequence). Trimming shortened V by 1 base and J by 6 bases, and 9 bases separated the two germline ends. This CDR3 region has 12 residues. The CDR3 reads CAWSGRTNGYTF. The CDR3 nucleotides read TGTGCCTGGAGTGGACGAACTAATGGCTACACCTTC.

The CDR3 region has the DNA TGTGCCAGTAGTATCAACGGGAATAATGAAAAACTGTTTTTT. Translated, it gives CASSINGNNEKLFF. The J gene is TRBJ1-4, the V gene TRBV19, with D uncertain. The V gene's germline CDR1 is LNHDA and CDR2 SQIVND (reference sequence). The CDR3 length is 14 residues. Trimming left V 3 bases short and J 4 bases short, with 9 bases between.